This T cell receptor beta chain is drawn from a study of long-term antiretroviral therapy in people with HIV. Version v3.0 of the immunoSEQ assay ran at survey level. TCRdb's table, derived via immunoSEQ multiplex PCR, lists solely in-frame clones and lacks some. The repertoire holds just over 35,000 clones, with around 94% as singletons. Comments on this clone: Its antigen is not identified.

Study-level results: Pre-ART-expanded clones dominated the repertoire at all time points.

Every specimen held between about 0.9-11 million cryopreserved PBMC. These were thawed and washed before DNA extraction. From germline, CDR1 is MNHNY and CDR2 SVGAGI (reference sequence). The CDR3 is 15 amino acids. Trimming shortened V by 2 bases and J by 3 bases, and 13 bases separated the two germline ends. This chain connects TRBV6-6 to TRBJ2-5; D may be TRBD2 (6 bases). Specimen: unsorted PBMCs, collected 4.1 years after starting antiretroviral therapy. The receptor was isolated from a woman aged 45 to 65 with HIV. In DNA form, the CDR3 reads TGTGCCAGCAGTTACGGAGGAGAGCGGGAAGAGACCCAGTACTTC. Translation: CASSYGGEREETQYF.